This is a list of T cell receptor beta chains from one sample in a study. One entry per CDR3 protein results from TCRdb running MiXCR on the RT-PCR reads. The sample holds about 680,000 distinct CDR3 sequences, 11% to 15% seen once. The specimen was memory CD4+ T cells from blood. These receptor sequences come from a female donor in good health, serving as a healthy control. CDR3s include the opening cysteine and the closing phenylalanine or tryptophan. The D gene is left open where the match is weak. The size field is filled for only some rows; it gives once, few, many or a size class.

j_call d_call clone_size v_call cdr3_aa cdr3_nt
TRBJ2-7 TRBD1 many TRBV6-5 CASRTRDRSYEQYF TGTGCCAGCAGAACGAGGGACAGGTCCTACGAGCAGTACTTC
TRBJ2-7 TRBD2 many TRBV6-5 CASSYIAGPYEQYF TGTGCCAGCAGTTACATAGCGGGACCCTACGAGCAGTACTTC
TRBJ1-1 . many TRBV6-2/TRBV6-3 CASSYRLGEMENTEAFF TGTGCCAGCAGTTACCGGTTGGGGGAAATGGAGAACACTGAAGCTTTCTTT
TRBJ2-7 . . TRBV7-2 CASSGAGRFYEQYF TGTGCCAGCAGCGGGGCGGGGCGGTTTTACGAGCAGTACTTC
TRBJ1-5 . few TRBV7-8 CASSLTQGHSNQPQHF TGTGCCAGCAGCTTAACACAGGGTCACAGCAATCAGCCCCAGCATTTT
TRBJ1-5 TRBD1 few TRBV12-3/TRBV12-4 CASSPQTGGQPQHF TGTGCCAGCAGCCCTCAGACAGGGGGCCAGCCCCAGCATTTT
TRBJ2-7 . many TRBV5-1 CASSQWGEDEQYF TGCGCCAGCAGCCAATGGGGGGAGGACGAGCAGTACTTC
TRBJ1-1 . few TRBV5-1 CASSQRPSADTEAFF TGCGCCAGCAGTCAAAGACCGTCGGCGGACACTGAAGCTTTCTTT
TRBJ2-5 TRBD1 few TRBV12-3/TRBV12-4 CASTMGQGVDRVGTQYF TGTGCCAGCACTATGGGACAGGGGGTGGACCGCGTTGGGACCCAGTACTTC
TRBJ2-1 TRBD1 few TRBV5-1 CASSLGGQENNEQFF TGCGCCAGCAGCCTGGGGGGACAGGAAAACAATGAGCAGTTCTTC
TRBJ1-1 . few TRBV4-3 CASSQDYGRRGTEAFF TGCGCCAGCAGCCAAGATTATGGACGGCGTGGCACTGAAGCTTTCTTT
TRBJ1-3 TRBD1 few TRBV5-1 CASSLWDRSTGNTIYF TGCGCCAGCAGCTTGTGGGACAGGAGCACTGGAAACACCATATATTTT
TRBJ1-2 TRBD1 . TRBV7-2 CASSFDRGRGYTF TGTGCCAGCAGCTTCGACAGGGGGCGCGGCTACACCTTC
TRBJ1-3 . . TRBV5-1 CASRGSPDSGNTIYF TGCGCCAGCAGGGGAAGCCCTGACTCTGGAAACACCATATATTTT
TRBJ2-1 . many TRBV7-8 CATSQLSASGQFF TGTGCCACCAGCCAGCTTTCGGCCTCAGGGCAGTTCTTC
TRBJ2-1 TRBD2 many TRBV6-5 CASRSQGLAVHNEQFF TGTGCCAGCAGATCCCAGGGACTAGCGGTTCACAATGAGCAGTTCTTC
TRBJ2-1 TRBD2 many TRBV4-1 CASSQLILPGPGGNEQFF TGCGCCAGCAGCCAACTCATCCTACCGGGCCCGGGGGGCAATGAGCAGTTCTTC
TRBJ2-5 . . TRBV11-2 CASSPSGLQETQYF TGTGCCAGCAGCCCCAGCGGCCTTCAAGAGACCCAGTACTTC
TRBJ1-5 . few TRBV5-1 CASSFEGGRGQPQHF TGCGCCAGCAGCTTTGAAGGGGGAAGAGGTCAGCCCCAGCATTTT
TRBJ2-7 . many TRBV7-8 CASSPSYWGINHEQYF TGTGCCAGCAGCCCATCGTACTGGGGAATAAACCACGAGCAGTACTTC
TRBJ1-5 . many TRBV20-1 CSARGQQGQPQHF TGCAGTGCTAGAGGACAGCAGGGCCAGCCCCAGCATTTT
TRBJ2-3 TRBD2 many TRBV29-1 CSVDVAGGPDTQYF TGCAGCGTTGACGTTGCGGGAGGCCCAGATACGCAGTATTTT
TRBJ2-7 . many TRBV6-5 CASSLPGYEQYF TGTGCCAGCAGTTTGCCCGGGTACGAGCAGTACTTC
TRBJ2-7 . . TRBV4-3 CASSQHRVGEQYF TGCGCCAGCAGCCAGCACAGGGTAGGCGAGCAGTACTTC
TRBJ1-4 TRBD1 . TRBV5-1 CASSTGQGKEKLFF TGCGCCAGCAGCACCGGACAGGGTAAAGAAAAACTGTTTTTT
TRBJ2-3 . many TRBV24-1 CATSSWLDTYTQYF TGTGCCACCTCTTCGTGGTTGGACACATATACGCAGTATTTT